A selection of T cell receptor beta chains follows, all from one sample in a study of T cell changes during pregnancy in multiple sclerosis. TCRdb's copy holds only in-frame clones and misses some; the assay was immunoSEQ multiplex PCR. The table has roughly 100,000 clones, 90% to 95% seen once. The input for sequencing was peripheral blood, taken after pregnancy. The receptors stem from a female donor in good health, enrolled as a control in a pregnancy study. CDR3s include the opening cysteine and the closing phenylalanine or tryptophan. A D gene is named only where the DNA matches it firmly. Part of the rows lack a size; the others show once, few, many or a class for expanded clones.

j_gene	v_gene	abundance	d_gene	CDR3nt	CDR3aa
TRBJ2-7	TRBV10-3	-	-	TGTGCCGCTTCCACTAGCACCTCCTACGAGCAGTACTTC	CAASTSTSYEQYF
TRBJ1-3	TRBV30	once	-	TGTGCCTGGAAGGAGGGGGGGCGGGGAAACACCATATATTTT	CAWKEGGRGNTIYF
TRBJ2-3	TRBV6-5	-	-	TGTGCCAGCAGTTACTCGAGGACAGTGACGCAGTATTTT	CASSYSRTVTQYF
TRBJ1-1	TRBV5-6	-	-	TGTGCCAGCAGCTCAGGGACATCCACTGAAGCTTTCTTT	CASSSGTSTEAFF
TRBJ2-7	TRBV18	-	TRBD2	TGTGCCAGCTCCCAATTGGGACTAGACTTCTACGAGCAGTACTTC	CASSQLGLDFYEQYF
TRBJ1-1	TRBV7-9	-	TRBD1	TGTGCCAGCAGCTCCTCACAGGGGGCGATTTTGGACACTGAAGCTTTCTTT	CASSSSQGAILDTEAFF
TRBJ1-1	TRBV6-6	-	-	TGTGCCAGCAGTTACTCGAGGGGGATTCGGACTGAAGCTTTCTTT	CASSYSRGIRTEAFF
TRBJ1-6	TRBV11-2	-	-	TGTGCCAGCAGCTCGATTTCTCAGGGTAGGGATTCACCCCTCCACTTT	CASSSISQGRDSPLHF
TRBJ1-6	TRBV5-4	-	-	TGTGCCAGCAGCTTGACCTGGACAGCCCAGACTAATTCACCCCTCCACTTT	CASSLTWTAQTNSPLHF
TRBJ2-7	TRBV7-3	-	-	TGTGCCAGCAGCTTATACGGGGGGCTTTCCTACGAGCAGTACTTC	CASSLYGGLSYEQYF
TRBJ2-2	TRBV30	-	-	TGTGCCTGGAGTGGGAGGGACAGAAACACCGGGGAGCTGTTTTTT	CAWSGRDRNTGELFF
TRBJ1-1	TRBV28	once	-	TGTGCCAGCAGTTTAGGGGGGGGCCCGTCGGTTGCTTTCTTT	CASSLGGGPSVAFF
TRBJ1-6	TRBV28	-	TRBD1	TGTGCCAGCAGTTTACTGACAGGGGGCGGTTCACCCCTCCACTTT	CASSLLTGGGSPLHF
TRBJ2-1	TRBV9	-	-	TGTGCCACCCTAGACTCACGGTATGAGCAGTTCTTC	CATLDSRYEQFF
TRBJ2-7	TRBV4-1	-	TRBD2	TGCGCCTCCTCCGGGGAGGGGCATTATAGAGGGTCCTACGAGCAGTACTTC	CASSGEGHYRGSYEQYF
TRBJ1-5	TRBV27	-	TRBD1	TGTGCCAGCAGTTTAGGGACAGGGGGCAATCAGCCCCAGCATTTT	CASSLGTGGNQPQHF
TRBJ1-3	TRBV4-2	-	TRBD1	TGTGCCAGCAGCCCTCGGACAGGGTCCGGAAACACCATATATTTT	CASSPRTGSGNTIYF
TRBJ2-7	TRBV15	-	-	TGTGCCACCAGCAGAGATGCAGCCCGAGGCGAGCAGTACTTC	CATSRDAARGEQYF
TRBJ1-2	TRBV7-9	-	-	TGTGCCAGCAGCTTAGTGGGGGCCGGCTACACCTTC	CASSLVGAGYTF
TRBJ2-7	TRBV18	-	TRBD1	TGTGCCAGCTCACCCCTGACAGGGTCCTACGAGCAGTACTTC	CASSPLTGSYEQYF
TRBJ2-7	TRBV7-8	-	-	TGTGCCAGCAGCTTAGGCGTAACCGGCGAGCAGTACTTC	CASSLGVTGEQYF
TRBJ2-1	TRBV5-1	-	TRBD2	TGCGCCAGCAGCTTGATGACTAGCGGGGGGGCGGGTGAGCAGTTCTTC	CASSLMTSGGAGEQFF
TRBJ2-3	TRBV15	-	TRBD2	TGTGCCACCAGCGGGGGGGTCCACACAGATACGCAGTATTTT	CATSGGVHTDTQYF
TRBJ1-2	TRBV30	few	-	TGTGCCTGGAGTCCAGGTGCTGGTAGCTACACCTTC	CAWSPGAGSYTF
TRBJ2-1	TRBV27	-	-	TGTGCCAGCAGTTTATCAAGGGGCTACAATGAGCAGTTCTTC	CASSLSRGYNEQFF
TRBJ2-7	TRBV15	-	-	TGTGCCACCAGCAGAGGGGGAGACGAAGCCTACGAGCAGTACTTC	CATSRGGDEAYEQYF
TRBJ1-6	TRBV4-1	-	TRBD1	TGCGCCAGCAGCCAGTTCAGGGGGGTGAGCTCCTATAATTCACCCCTCCACTTT	CASSQFRGVSSYNSPLHF